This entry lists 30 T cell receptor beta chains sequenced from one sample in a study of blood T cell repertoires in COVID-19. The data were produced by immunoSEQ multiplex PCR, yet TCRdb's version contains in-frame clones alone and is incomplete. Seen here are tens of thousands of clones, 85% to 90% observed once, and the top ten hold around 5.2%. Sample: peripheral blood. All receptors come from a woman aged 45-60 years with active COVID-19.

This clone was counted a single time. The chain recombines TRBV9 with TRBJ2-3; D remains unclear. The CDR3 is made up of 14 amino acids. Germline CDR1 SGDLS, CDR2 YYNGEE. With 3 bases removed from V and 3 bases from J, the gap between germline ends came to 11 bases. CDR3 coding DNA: TGTGCCAGCAGCGCCCCTTTTAGTACAGATACGCAGTATTTT. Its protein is CASSAPFSTDTQYF.

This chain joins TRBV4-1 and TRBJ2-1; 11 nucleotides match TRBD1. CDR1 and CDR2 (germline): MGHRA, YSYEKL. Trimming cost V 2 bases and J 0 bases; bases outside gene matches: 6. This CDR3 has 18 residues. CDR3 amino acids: CASSQWTGGESSYNEQFF. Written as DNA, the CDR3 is TGCGCCAGCAGCCAATGGACAGGGGGCGAAAGCTCCTACAATGAGCAGTTCTTC.

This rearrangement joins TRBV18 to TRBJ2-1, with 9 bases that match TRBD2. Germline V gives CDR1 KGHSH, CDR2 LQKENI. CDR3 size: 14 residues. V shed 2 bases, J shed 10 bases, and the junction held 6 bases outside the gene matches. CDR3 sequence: CASSPAGGPREQFF. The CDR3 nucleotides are TGTGCCAGCTCACCAGCGGGAGGGCCTCGGGAGCAGTTCTTC. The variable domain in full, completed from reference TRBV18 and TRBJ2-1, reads NAGVMQNPRHLVRRRGQEARLRCSPMKGHSHVYWYRQLPEEGLKFMVYLQKENIIDESGMPKERFSAEFPKEGPSILRIQQVVRGDSAAYFCASSPAGGPREQFFGPGTRLTVL.

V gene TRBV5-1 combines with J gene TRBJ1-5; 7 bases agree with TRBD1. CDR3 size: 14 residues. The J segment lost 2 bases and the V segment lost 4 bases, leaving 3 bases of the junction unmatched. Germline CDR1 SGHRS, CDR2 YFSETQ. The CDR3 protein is CASSPGGGNQPQHF. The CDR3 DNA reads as TGCGCCAGCAGCCCAGGGGGTGGCAATCAGCCCCAGCATTTT.

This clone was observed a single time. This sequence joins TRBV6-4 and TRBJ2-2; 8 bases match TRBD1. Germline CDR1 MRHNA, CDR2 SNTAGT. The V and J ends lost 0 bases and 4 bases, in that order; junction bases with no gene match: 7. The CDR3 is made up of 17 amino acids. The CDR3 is CASSDSGQGASTGELFF. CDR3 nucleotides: TGTGCCAGCAGTGACTCAGGTCAGGGGGCGTCCACCGGGGAGCTGTTTTTT.

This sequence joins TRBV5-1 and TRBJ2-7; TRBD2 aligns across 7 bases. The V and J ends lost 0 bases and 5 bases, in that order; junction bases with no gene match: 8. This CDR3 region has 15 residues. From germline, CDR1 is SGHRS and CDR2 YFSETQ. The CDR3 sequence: CASSLDWAGVDEQYF. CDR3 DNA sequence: TGCGCCAGCAGCTTGGATTGGGCGGGAGTGGACGAGCAGTACTTC.

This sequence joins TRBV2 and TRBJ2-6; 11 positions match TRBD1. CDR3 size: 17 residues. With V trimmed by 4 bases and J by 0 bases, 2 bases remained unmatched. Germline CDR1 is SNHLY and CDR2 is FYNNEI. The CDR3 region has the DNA TGTGCCAGCAGTGCCGGGACAGGGGGCTCTGGGGCCAACGTCCTGACTTTC. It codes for CASSAGTGGSGANVLTF. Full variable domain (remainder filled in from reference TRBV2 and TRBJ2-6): EPEVTQTPSHQVTQMGQEVILRCVPISNHLYFYWYRQILGQKVEFLVSFYNNEISEKSEIFDDQFSVERPDGSNFTLKIRSTKLEDSAMYFCASSAGTGGSGANVLTFGAGSRLTVL.

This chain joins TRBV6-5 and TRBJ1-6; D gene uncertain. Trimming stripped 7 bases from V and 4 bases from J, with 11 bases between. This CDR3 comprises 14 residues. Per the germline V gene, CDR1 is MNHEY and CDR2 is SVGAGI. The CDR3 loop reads CASTYGGYNSPLHF. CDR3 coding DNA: TGTGCCAGCACCTACGGAGGGTATAATTCACCCCTCCACTTT.

The CDR3 DNA reads as TGTGCCAGTAGACCCGGGACAGGGGGCTCTGGTGAAGCTTTCTTT. Its translation: CASRPGTGGSGEAFF. This chain uses TRBV19 with TRBJ1-1; 12 positions agree with TRBD1. CDR3 length: 15 residues. The germline gives CDR1 LNHDA, CDR2 SQIVND (reference sequence). The trim removed 6 bases at V and 7 bases at J, leaving 9 bases unmatched.

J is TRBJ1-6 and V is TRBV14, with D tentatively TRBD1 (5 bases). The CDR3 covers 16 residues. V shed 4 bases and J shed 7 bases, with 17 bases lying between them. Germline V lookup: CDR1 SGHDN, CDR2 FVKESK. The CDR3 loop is CASSPQGPGGNSPLHF. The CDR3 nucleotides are TGTGCCAGCAGCCCGCAGGGCCCGGGGGGAAATTCACCCCTCCACTTT. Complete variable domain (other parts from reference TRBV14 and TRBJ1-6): EAGVTQFPSHSVIEKGQTVTLRCDPISGHDNLYWYRRVMGKEIKFLLHFVKESKQDESGMPNNRFLAERTGGTYSTLKVQPAELEDSGVYFCASSPQGPGGNSPLHFGNGTRLTVT.

This chain's CDR3 is CASSQAGYTDTQYF. The CDR3 nucleotides read TGTGCCAGCAGCCAAGCGGGATACACAGATACGCAGTATTTT. This chain links TRBV3-1 (or the pseudogene TRBV3-2) with TRBJ2-3; possible D gene TRBD2, 5 bases. V shed 1 base and J shed 2 bases, with 7 bases lying between them. This CDR3 is 14 amino acids long. CDR1 is LGHDT, CDR2 YNNKEL, per germline (reference sequence).

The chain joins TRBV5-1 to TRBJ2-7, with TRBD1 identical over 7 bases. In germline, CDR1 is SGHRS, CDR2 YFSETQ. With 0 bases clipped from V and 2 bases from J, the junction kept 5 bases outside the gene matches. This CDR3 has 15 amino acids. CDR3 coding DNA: TGCGCCAGCAGCTTGGGGGGGACAGAGACCTACGAGCAGTACTTC. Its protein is CASSLGGTETYEQYF.

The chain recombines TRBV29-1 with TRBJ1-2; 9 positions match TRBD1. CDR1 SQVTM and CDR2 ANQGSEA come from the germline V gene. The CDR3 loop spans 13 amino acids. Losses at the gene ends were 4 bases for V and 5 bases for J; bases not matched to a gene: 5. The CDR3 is CSVGTGDDYGYTF. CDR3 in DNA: TGCAGCGTTGGGACAGGGGATGATTATGGCTACACCTTC.

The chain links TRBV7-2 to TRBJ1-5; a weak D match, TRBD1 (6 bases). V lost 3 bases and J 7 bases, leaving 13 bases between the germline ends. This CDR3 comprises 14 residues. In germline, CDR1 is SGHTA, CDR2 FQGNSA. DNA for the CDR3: TGTGCCAGCAGCTTTCTAGGACAGCAACAGCCCCAGCATTTT. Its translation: CASSFLGQQQPQHF.

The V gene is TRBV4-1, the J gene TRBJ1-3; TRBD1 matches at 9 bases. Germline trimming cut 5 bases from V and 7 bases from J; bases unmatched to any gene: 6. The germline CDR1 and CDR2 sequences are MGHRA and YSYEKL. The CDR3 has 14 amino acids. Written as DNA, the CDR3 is TGCGCCAGCAGCGGGGGACAGGGAGGGAACACCATATATTTT. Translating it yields CASSGGQGGNTIYF.

The CDR3 is CASPRPVRGLNQPQHF. The CDR3 DNA follows: TGTGCCAGCCCAAGACCCGTCAGGGGGCTCAATCAGCCCCAGCATTTT. This rearrangement joins TRBV6-4 to TRBJ1-5, with 8 bases matching TRBD1. The CDR3 spans 16 residues. The V and J ends lost 8 bases and 3 bases, in that order; junction bases with no gene match: 12. The germline V gene encodes CDR1 MRHNA and CDR2 SNTAGT.

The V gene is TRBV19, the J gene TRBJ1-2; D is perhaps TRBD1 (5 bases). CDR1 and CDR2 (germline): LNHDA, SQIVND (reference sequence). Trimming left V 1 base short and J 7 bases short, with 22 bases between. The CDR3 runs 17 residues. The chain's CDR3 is CASSIGSLTALLSGYTF. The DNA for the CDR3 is TGTGCCAGTAGTATAGGCTCGTTGACAGCTCTCTTATCTGGCTACACCTTC.

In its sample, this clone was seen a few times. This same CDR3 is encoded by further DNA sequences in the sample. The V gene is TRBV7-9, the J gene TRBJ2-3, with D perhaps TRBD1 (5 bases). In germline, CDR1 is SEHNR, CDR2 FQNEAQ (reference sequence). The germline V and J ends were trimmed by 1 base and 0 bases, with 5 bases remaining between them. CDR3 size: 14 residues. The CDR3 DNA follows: TGTGCCAGCAGCTTAGAGGGGAGCACAGATACGCAGTATTTT. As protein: CASSLEGSTDTQYF.

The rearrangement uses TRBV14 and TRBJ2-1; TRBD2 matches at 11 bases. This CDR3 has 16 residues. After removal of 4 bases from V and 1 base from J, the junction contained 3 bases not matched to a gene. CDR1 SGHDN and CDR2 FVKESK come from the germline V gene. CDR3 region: CASSLLAGASYNEQFF. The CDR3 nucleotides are TGTGCCAGCAGCCTACTAGCGGGAGCATCCTACAATGAGCAGTTCTTC.

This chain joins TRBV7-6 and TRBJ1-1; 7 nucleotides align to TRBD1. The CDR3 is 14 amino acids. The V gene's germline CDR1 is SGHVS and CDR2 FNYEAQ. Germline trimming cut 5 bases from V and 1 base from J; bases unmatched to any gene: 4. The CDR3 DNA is TGTGCCAGCAGCCGCCGGACAGGGAACACTGAAGCTTTCTTT. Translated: CASSRRTGNTEAFF.

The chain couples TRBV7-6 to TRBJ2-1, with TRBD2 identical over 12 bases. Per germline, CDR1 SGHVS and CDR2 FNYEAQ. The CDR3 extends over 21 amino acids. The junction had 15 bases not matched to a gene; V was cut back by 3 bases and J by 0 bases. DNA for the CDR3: TGTGCCAGCAGCTTCGGCCCGAGACTAGCGGGAGCCCGGAGCTCCTACAATGAGCAGTTCTTC. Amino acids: CASSFGPRLAGARSSYNEQFF.

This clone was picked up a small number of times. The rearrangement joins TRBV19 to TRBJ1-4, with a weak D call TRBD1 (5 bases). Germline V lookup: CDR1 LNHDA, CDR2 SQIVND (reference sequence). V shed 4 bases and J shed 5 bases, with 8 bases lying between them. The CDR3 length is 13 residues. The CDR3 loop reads CASSTGKNEKLFF. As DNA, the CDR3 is TGTGCCAGTAGTACAGGGAAGAATGAAAAACTGTTTTTT.

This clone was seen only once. CDR3 protein: CASSLAVGNTGELFF. Written as DNA, the CDR3 is TGCGCCAGCAGCTTGGCGGTCGGTAACACCGGGGAGCTGTTTTTT. V usage is TRBV5-1 and J usage is TRBJ2-2; D gene unclear. Germline assignment: CDR1 SGHRS and CDR2 YFSETQ. Trimming took off 0 bases at V and 2 bases at J, with 8 bases between the two ends. This CDR3 is 15 amino acids long.

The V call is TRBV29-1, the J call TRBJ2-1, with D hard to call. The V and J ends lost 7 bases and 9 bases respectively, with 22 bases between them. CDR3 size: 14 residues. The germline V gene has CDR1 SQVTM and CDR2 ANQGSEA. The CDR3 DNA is TGCAGCGCCACCCCCGCCGCCAGCGTTGGTGAGCAGTTCTTC. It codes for CSATPAASVGEQFF.

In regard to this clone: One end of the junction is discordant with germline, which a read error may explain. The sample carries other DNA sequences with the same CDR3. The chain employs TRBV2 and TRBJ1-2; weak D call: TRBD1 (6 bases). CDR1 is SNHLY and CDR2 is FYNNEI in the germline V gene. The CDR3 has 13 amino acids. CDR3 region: CASSVGQNYGYTF. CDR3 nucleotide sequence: TGTGCCAGCAGTGTAGGACAGAACTACGGCTACACCTTC.

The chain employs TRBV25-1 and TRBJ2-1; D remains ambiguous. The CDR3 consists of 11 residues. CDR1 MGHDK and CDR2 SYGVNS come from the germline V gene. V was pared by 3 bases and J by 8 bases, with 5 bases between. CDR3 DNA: TGTGCCAGCAGTGATTTAGATGAGCAGTTCTTC. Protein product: CASSDLDEQFF.

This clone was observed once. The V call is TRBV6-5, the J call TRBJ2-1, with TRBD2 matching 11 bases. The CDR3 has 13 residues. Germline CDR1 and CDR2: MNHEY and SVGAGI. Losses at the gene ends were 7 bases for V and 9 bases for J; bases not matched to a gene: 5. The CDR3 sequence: CASMVAGGSEQFF. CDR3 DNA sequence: TGTGCCAGCATGGTAGCGGGGGGGAGTGAGCAGTTCTTC.

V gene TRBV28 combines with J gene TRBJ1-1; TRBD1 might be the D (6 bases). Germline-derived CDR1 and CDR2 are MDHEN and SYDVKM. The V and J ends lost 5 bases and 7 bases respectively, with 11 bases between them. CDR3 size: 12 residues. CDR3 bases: TGTGCCAGCAGTCTAAGGACAGATGAAGCTTTCTTT. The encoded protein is CASSLRTDEAFF. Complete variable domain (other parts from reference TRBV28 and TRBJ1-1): DVKVTQSSRYLVKRTGEKVFLECVQDMDHENMFWYRQDPGLGLRLIYFSYDVKMKEKGDIPEGYSVSREKKERFSLILESASTNQTSMYLCASSLRTDEAFFGQGTRLTVV.

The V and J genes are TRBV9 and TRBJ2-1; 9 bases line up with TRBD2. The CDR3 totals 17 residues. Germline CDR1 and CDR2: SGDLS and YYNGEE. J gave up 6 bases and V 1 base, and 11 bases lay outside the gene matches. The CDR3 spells CASSVSIAGAGINEQFF. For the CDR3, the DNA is TGTGCCAGCAGCGTATCGATAGCGGGAGCTGGGATCAATGAGCAGTTCTTC.

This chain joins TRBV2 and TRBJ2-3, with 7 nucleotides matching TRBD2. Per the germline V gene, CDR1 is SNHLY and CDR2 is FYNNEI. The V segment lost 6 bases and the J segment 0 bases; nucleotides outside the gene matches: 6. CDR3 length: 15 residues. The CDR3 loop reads CASRGGTASTDTQYF. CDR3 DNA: TGTGCCAGCAGGGGGGGGACGGCTAGCACAGATACGCAGTATTTT.